The clone carrying this T cell receptor beta chain was recorded at least ten times. This record belongs to a study of T cells in Graves' hyperthyroidism and ophthalmopathy. RNA transcripts served as the template for amplifying TCR beta CDR3 regions. A set of HTBI primers served as the primers for a first-round RT-PCR of the TCR CDR3. MiXCR, run by TCRdb on the multiplex PCR reads, gives a single entry per CDR3 protein. The sample holds roughly 38,000 distinct CDR3 sequences; less than 50% are singletons and the top ten take 6.2%. The TCR comes from a woman in her forties or fifties with Graves' hyperthyroidism that later progressed to Graves' ophthalmopathy. The sequenced material came from blood.

The CDR3 protein is CASSDAEQYF. The CDR3 DNA reads TGTGCCAGCAGTGATGCCGAGCAGTACTTC. The chain links TRBV6-2 or TRBV6-3 to TRBJ2-7; D unclear. V was pared by 5 bases and J by 6 bases, with 5 bases between. The CDR3 is made up of 10 amino acids. From germline, CDR1 is MNHEY and CDR2 SVGEGT.